These 23 T cell receptor beta chains were all obtained from the same sample, sequenced in a study of cytomegalovirus exposure and HLA in healthy donors. It was with 60 Vbeta and 13 Jbeta primers that the PCR ran. Sequencing used immunoSEQ multiplex PCR; TCRdb keeps in-frame clones, though not all of them. The sample yields around 140,000 clones, about 84% seen once. The sequenced sample consisted of PBMCs. The receptors were gathered from a woman aged 18-29 years in good health and CMV-seropositive.

The V gene is TRBV11-3, the J gene TRBJ2-1; the D gene is possibly TRBD2 (6 bases). This CDR3 has 13 amino acids. Germline-derived CDR1 and CDR2 are SGHNT and YENEEA. V lost 5 bases to trimming and J lost 10 bases, with 15 bases between them. CDR3 coding DNA: TGTGCCAGCAGCCGAGGAGTCCGGGGGGAGCAGTTCTTC. Translated, it gives CASSRGVRGEQFF.

For this clone: Germline and junction disagree at one end, which may indicate a read error. Other nucleotide sequences from this sample produce the same CDR3. The chain is built from TRBV2 and TRBJ1-2; TRBD1 matches at 10 bases. CDR1 and CDR2 (germline): SNHLY, FYNNEI. The CDR3 runs 16 residues. The CDR3 sequence: CASSPRRADRGGGYTF. As DNA, the CDR3 is TGTGCCAGCAGCCCCCGGAGGGCGGACAGGGGGGGTGGCTACACCTTT. Supplemented by reference TRBV2 and TRBJ1-2, the full variable domain reads EPEVTQTPSHQVTQMGQEVILRCVPISNHLYFYWYRQILGQKVEFLVSFYNNEISEKSEIFDDQFSVERPDGSNFTLKIRSTKLEDSAMYFCASSPRRADRGGGYTFGSGTRLTVV.

V usage is TRBV28 and J usage is TRBJ1-3; possibly TRBD1 for D (5 bases). The CDR3 has 16 amino acids. The V and J ends lost 3 bases and 0 bases respectively, with 12 bases between them. The germline gives CDR1 MDHEN, CDR2 SYDVKM. CDR3 sequence reads: CASSLVGHRSGNTIYF. The DNA for the CDR3 is TGTGCCAGCAGTTTGGTCGGACACCGCTCTGGAAACACCATATATTTT.

The gene calls are TRBV25-1 and TRBJ2-2, with 9 bases aligning to TRBD1. CDR1 and CDR2 from the germline V gene are MGHDK and SYGVNS. There are 17 residues in the CDR3. The J segment lost 4 bases and the V segment lost 5 bases, leaving 11 bases of the junction unmatched. The CDR3 DNA follows: TGTGCCAGCAGTTCTATAGGGACAGGGCATGCCACCGGGGAGCTGTTTTTT. Translating gives CASSSIGTGHATGELFF.

This chain uses TRBV6-5 with TRBJ2-1; D perhaps matches TRBD1 (5 bases). This CDR3 has 13 amino acids. Germline values: CDR1 MNHEY, CDR2 SVGAGI. Trimming removed 7 bases at V and 5 bases at J, with 12 bases between. The CDR3 here is CASISGANNEQFF. The CDR3 region has the DNA TGTGCCAGCATCTCTGGGGCGAACAATGAGCAGTTCTTC.

This chain joins TRBV28 and TRBJ2-5; 9 bases map to TRBD1. The CDR3 spans 15 residues. V shed 6 bases and J 4 bases; nucleotides not matched to a gene: 9. Germline lookup yields CDR1 MDHEN and CDR2 SYDVKM. The CDR3 protein is CASSNVHRGRETQYF. The CDR3, as DNA: TGTGCCAGCAGCAACGTACACAGGGGGCGAGAGACCCAGTACTTC.

Remarks on this clone: Other nucleotide sequences in the sample specify the same CDR3. V is TRBV6-5 and J is TRBJ2-7; 8 bases match TRBD1. The CDR3 consists of 14 residues. Trimming at V came to 6 bases and at J to 3 bases, leaving 7 bases not matched to a gene. The germline V gene has CDR1 MNHEY and CDR2 SVGAGI. Here the CDR3 reads CASRSGTGYYEQYF. The CDR3 bases are TGTGCCAGCAGGTCCGGGACAGGATACTACGAGCAGTACTTC.

V gene TRBV6-1 combines with J gene TRBJ1-1, with a tentative D call TRBD1 (5 bases). V was trimmed by 8 bases and J by 5 bases, leaving 15 bases between them. Germline V gene lookup returns CDR1 MNHNS and CDR2 SASEGT. The CDR3 extends over 13 amino acids. The CDR3 sequence: CASRAQGYTEAFF. CDR3 sequence (DNA): TGTGCCAGCCGGGCTCAGGGATATACTGAAGCTTTCTTT.

J is TRBJ2-3 and V is TRBV2, with 8 bases matching TRBD1. The J segment lost 0 bases and the V segment lost 5 bases, leaving 10 bases of the junction unmatched. The CDR3 loop spans 17 amino acids. Germline CDR1 is SNHLY and CDR2 is FYNNEI. CDR3 sequence reads: CASSRDRRSSSTDTQYF. As DNA, the CDR3 is TGTGCCAGCAGTAGGGACAGGCGGTCCTCTAGCACAGATACGCAGTATTTT.

The chain carries TRBV9 and TRBJ1-2; 10 bases fit TRBD1. V trimming: 4 bases; J trimming: 4 bases; junction bases outside the gene matches: 7. The CDR3 length is 15 residues. From germline, CDR1 is SGDLS and CDR2 YYNGEE. CDR3 DNA: TGTGCCAGCAGCCCCGGGACAGGGGAGAGCTATGGCTACACCTTC. This gives the protein CASSPGTGESYGYTF.

The V call is TRBV5-1, the J call TRBJ2-3; tentative D call: TRBD2 (6 bases). The CDR3 contains 15 residues. CDR1 is SGHRS, CDR2 YFSETQ, per germline. V was clipped by 1 base and J by 1 base, with 10 bases between them. The CDR3: CASSLLGGGTDTQYF. For the CDR3, the DNA is TGCGCCAGCAGCTTGCTCGGAGGGGGCACAGATACGCAGTATTTT.

The V and J genes are TRBV29-1 and TRBJ1-2, with 7 bases lining up with TRBD1. V lost 6 bases to trimming and J lost 2 bases; unmatched junction nucleotides: 3. Germline assignment: CDR1 SQVTM and CDR2 ANQGSEA. The CDR3 is 12 amino acids. CDR3 in DNA: TGCAGCGTGACGACAGGGAACTATGGCTACACCTTC. Translation: CSVTTGNYGYTF.

The chain uses TRBV19 and TRBJ1-2; D uncertain. The V gene's germline CDR1 is LNHDA and CDR2 SQIVND (reference sequence). V lost 5 bases and J lost 8, with 15 bases in between. The CDR3 totals 13 residues. This CDR3 reads CASSPQLGRGYTF. The CDR3 nucleotides read TGTGCCAGTAGTCCCCAGCTAGGCCGGGGCTACACCTTC.

The V call is TRBV18, the J call TRBJ2-2, with D unclear. V was trimmed by 2 bases and J by 7 bases, leaving 11 bases between them. The germline gives CDR1 KGHSH, CDR2 LQKENI. The CDR3 length is 14 residues. CDR3 coding DNA: TGTGCCAGCTCACCAAAGAGAGACATCGGGGAGCTGTTTTTT. This gives the protein CASSPKRDIGELFF.

The chain carries TRBV21-1 and TRBJ1-4. TRBV21-1 is flagged as a pseudogene. The CDR3 consists of 15 residues. The CDR3 here is CASSNEIPNNEKLFF. CDR3 in DNA: TGTGCCAGCAGCAATGAGATCCCCAATAATGAAAAACTGTTTTTT.

This sequence joins TRBV18 and TRBJ2-3; 7 bases are a match to TRBD1. Trimming removed 3 bases from V and 0 bases from J; junction bases left unmatched: 12. Germline V gives CDR1 KGHSH, CDR2 LQKENI. The CDR3 contains 18 residues. The CDR3 here is CASSPTGSGRLSTDTQYF. The DNA for the CDR3 is TGTGCCAGCTCACCGACAGGGTCAGGGCGACTAAGCACAGATACGCAGTATTTT.

The chain couples TRBV19 to TRBJ1-5; possible D gene TRBD1, 5 bases. This CDR3 spans 16 amino acids. Trimming removed 6 bases at V and 4 bases at J, with 19 bases between. CDR1 is LNHDA and CDR2 is SQIVND in the germline V gene (reference sequence). As DNA, the CDR3 is TGTGCCAGTAGGGTTCAGGAAGGGGCAGGGAATCAGCCCCAGCATTTT. Amino acids: CASRVQEGAGNQPQHF.

CDR3: CASSIDPTGGTEAFF. The CDR3 DNA reads TGTGCCAGTAGTATTGACCCGACAGGGGGCACTGAAGCTTTCTTT. V gene TRBV19 combines with J gene TRBJ1-1, with 9 bases fitting TRBD1. V dropped 3 bases and J dropped 4; count of bases not matched to a gene: 6. Germline CDR1 is LNHDA and CDR2 is SQIVND (reference sequence). This CDR3 comprises 15 residues.

V usage is TRBV5-1 and J usage is TRBJ1-1; TRBD1 aligns across 7 bases. V lost 4 bases and J lost 1; bases outside the gene matches: 7. This CDR3 has 15 residues. In germline, CDR1 is SGHRS, CDR2 YFSETQ. The CDR3 loop reads CASSKGGSGNTEAFF. The CDR3 nucleotides read TGCGCCAGCAGCAAAGGGGGCTCTGGGAACACTGAAGCTTTCTTT. Together with reference TRBV5-1 and TRBJ1-1, the CDR3 gives the full variable domain: KAGVTQTPRYLIKTRGQQVTLSCSPISGHRSVSWYQQTPGQGLQFLFEYFSETQRNKGNFPGRFSGRQFSNSRSEMNVSTLELGDSALYLCASSKGGSGNTEAFFGQGTRLTVV.

V is TRBV6-5 and J is TRBJ1-3; 11 nucleotides align to TRBD1. The V and J ends lost 0 bases and 6 bases, in that order; junction bases with no gene match: 1. Germline CDR1 MNHEY, CDR2 SVGAGI. This CDR3 region has 15 residues. The CDR3, as DNA: TGTGCCAGCAGTTACTCCGGACAGGGGGCAAACACCATATATTTT. Its translation: CASSYSGQGANTIYF.

The genes are TRBV5-1 and TRBJ2-2; no reliable D call. Germline assignment: CDR1 SGHRS and CDR2 YFSETQ. The CDR3 has 18 amino acids. V lost 2 bases and J 0 bases, leaving 17 bases between the germline ends. The CDR3 sequence is CASSLTQQSLANTGELFF. The CDR3 coding sequence is TGCGCCAGCAGCTTAACTCAACAGTCACTCGCGAACACCGGGGAGCTGTTTTTT.

The CDR3 reads CAWSVAGAAETQYF. The CDR3, as DNA: TGTGCCTGGAGTGTGGCAGGGGCGGCGGAGACCCAGTACTTC. The gene calls are TRBV30 and TRBJ2-5; tentative D call: TRBD1 (6 bases). The V end lost 0 bases, the J end lost 5 bases, and 13 bases lay between the germline ends. Germline assignment: CDR1 GTSNPN and CDR2 SVGIG (reference sequence). This CDR3 comprises 14 residues.

V is TRBV6-1 and J is TRBJ1-5, with TRBD1 identical over 7 bases. V was pared by 1 base and J by 3 bases, with 6 bases of the junction left unmatched. CDR3 size: 16 residues. Germline V gene data show CDR1 as MNHNS and CDR2 as SASEGT. The CDR3 here is CASSEEVGQPNQPQHF. The CDR3 DNA follows: TGTGCCAGCAGTGAAGAAGTGGGACAGCCCAATCAGCCCCAGCATTTT.